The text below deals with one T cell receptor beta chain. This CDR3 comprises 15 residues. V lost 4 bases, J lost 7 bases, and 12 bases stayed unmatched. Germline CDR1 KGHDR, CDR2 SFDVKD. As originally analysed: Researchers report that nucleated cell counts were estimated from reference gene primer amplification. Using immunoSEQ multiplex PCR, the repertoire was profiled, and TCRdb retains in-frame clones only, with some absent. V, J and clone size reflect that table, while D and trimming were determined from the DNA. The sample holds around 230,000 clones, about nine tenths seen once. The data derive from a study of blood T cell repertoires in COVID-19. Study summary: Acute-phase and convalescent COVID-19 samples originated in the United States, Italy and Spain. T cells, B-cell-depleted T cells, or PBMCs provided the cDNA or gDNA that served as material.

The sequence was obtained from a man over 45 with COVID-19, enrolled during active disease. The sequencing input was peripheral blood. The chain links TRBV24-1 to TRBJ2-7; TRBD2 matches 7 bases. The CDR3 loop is CATSEAGTNKGEQYF. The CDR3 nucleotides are TGTGCCACCAGTGAGGCCGGGACTAACAAAGGGGAGCAGTACTTC.